This entry lists 6 T cell receptor beta chains sequenced from one sample in a study of T-cell reconstitution after alpha-beta-depleted transplantation in children. Preparation of the TCRbeta library was carried out with unique molecular identifiers. MiXCR, applied by TCRdb to the PCR reads, yields one record per CDR3 protein. The sample includes more than 550,000 distinct CDR3 sequences, 10% to 13% of them seen just once. The source was PBMCs from the stem cell graft donor, collected from the stem cell graft. The receptors stem from a human donor who donated a stem cell graft to a child with acute myeloid leukemia.

The V call is TRBV18, the J call TRBJ2-7; D gene unclear. Germline CDR1 reads KGHSH; CDR2 reads LQKENI. The length of the CDR3 is 13 residues. V was pared by 0 bases and J by 2 bases, with 5 bases between. The CDR3 nucleotides are TGTGCCAGCTCACCACCAGTCACCTACGAGCAGTACTTC. Encoded protein: CASSPPVTYEQYF.

The chain joins TRBV7-8 to TRBJ2-3, with D perhaps matching TRBD1 or TRBD2 (5 bases each). This CDR3 spans 13 amino acids. Germline values: CDR1 SGHVS, CDR2 FQNEAQ. Trimming stripped 2 bases from V and 6 bases from J, with 9 bases between. Here the CDR3 DNA reads TGTGCCAGCAGCTTAAGGGACGTGGATACGCAGTATTTT. The encoded protein is CASSLRDVDTQYF.

Remarks on this clonotype: Germline and junction disagree at one end, which may indicate a read error. The chain joins TRBV5-1 to TRBJ1-3; D possibly corresponds to TRBD1 (6 bases). CDR1 and CDR2 from the germline V gene are SGHRS and YFSETQ. The CDR3 has 15 residues. The DNA of the CDR3 is TGCGCCACCCGACAGGACGGCACCTCTGGAAACACCATATCTTTT. It is translated as CATRQDGTSGNTISF.

This clonotype was seen only a few times. V gene TRBV7-2 combines with J gene TRBJ2-7; D not resolved. This CDR3 has 15 amino acids. The V gene lost 2 bases and the J gene lost 7 bases, with 18 bases spanning the gap. Germline CDR1 and CDR2: SGHTA and FQGNSA. CDR3 nucleotides: TGTGCCAGCAGCTTAAGTAGCCAAAACCTCGGGGAGCAGTACTTC. Amino acid sequence: CASSLSSQNLGEQYF.

This clonotype was found a few times. The chain has TRBV2 and TRBJ2-1; 7 bases are shared with TRBD2. Trimming removed 4 bases from V and 5 bases from J; junction bases left unmatched: 14. The CDR3 sequence is 17 residues long. Germline V lookup: CDR1 SNHLY, CDR2 FYNNEI. CDR3 nucleotide sequence: TGTGCCAGCAGTGTGCGCGGGAGAAGACATGGGAACAATGAGCAGTTCTTC. Protein: CASSVRGRRHGNNEQFF.

This clonotype has ten or more counts. V gene TRBV5-1 combines with J gene TRBJ1-1; D gene ambiguous. V was trimmed by 4 bases and J by 5 bases, leaving 15 bases between them. CDR1 is SGHRS and CDR2 is YFSETQ in the germline V gene. The length of the CDR3 is 14 residues. CDR3 in amino acids: CASSTGPDGTEAFF. CDR3 nucleotides: TGCGCCAGCAGCACTGGACCGGACGGAACTGAAGCTTTCTTT.